This is a list of T cell receptor beta chains from one sample in a study of sequential checkpoint blockade in melanoma. Some clones are missing from TCRdb's copy, which holds only in-frame ones; the method was immunoSEQ multiplex PCR. The sample contains under 3,000 clones, about 15% of which appear only once. Specimen: tumor tissue (inferred from file names), collected from a patient given nivolumab and ipilimumab in sequence. These receptors were obtained from a human donor with melanoma. CDR3s leave out the opening cysteine and the closing phenylalanine or tryptophan.

j_gene	v_gene	CDR3aa
TRBJ2-1	TRBV9	ASSVAPAGNNEQF
TRBJ1-2	TRBV4-1	ASSQAGRMLYT
TRBJ1-6	TRBV11-3	ASSLGGGNSPLH
TRBJ1-1	TRBV11-3	ASSLTDRGNTEAF
TRBJ1-5	TRBV11-3	ASSGQGNNQPQH
TRBJ1-2	TRBV6-8	ASSDNNYGYT
TRBJ1-5	TRBV29-1	SVGGMGNQPQH
TRBJ2-3	TRBV18	ASSPGTSGVLTDTQY
TRBJ2-6	TRBV5-1	ASSFDRVDSGANVLT
TRBJ2-1	TRBV15	ATSPPWTSGANEQF
TRBJ2-7	TRBV11-3	ASSLVGGQGGYEQY
TRBJ1-1	TRBV6-8	ASGRGYVPEAF
TRBJ2-3	TRBV11-3	ASSPHRDTYTDTQY
TRBJ1-5	TRBV30	AWSVRQIGAQH
TRBJ1-2	TRBV6-8	ASSGWGEPSYGYT
TRBJ2-7	TRBV9	ASSVGQGTYEQY
TRBJ2-5	TRBV6-8	ASSPAAGQGQETQY
TRBJ2-1	TRBV14	ASSHGGRFNEQF
TRBJ2-5	TRBV11-3	ASSFKRDRGQETQY
TRBJ1-2	TRBV29-1	SVVGLGYGYT
TRBJ1-1	TRBV11-3	ASSLTPGVSEAF
TRBJ2-7	TRBV11-3	ASSLEGGLGGEQY
TRBJ1-5	TRBV6-8	ASSYSPTGQFNQPQH
TRBJ1-2	TRBV9	ASSLRSENQARVGYT
TRBJ2-1	TRBV18	ASSRDSPRANEQF
TRBJ1-1	TRBV10-2	ASSLGNTEAF
TRBJ1-3	TRBV12-5	ASCRSGNTIY
TRBJ2-7	TRBV19	ASSPRDGYEQY
TRBJ1-2	TRBV11-3	ASSADRGSYGYT
TRBJ1-2	TRBV6-8	ASSDPPRGYT
TRBJ1-5	TRBV11-3	ASSLDRGGNQPQH
TRBJ1-5	TRBV19	ASSIAVSNQPQH
TRBJ2-1	TRBV11-3	ASSLEQGSSYNEQF
TRBJ2-2	TRBV11-3	ASRWGAYGIGELF
TRBJ2-1	TRBV9	ASSTPLRQTPDNEQF
TRBJ2-3	TRBV12-5	ASSEQGSTDTQY
TRBJ2-7	TRBV6-8	ASSYSTSGGGSEQY
TRBJ2-1	TRBV6-8	ASSFGISNGEQF
TRBJ2-5	TRBV18	ASSPSSGGAEGETQY
TRBJ2-3	TRBV6-8	ASSVNLADTQY
TRBJ2-1	TRBV11-3	ASSLGDLRMNEQF